This T cell receptor (beta chain) was profiled in a study of CD8+ T cells in alopecia areata. The study, taken as a whole, reports: Having one nonresponder leaves uncertain how baseline CD8+ expansion relates to response.

The sample's treatment: oral pan-JAK inhibitor, 5-10 mg twice daily. This clone showed up just a few times. Its antigen is not known. Isolated RNA was reverse transcribed into cDNA used as the sequencing template. The data were produced by immunoSEQ multiplex PCR, yet TCRdb's version contains in-frame clones alone and is incomplete. The sample includes 150,000 to 200,000 clones, approximately 50% of them seen just once. The germline CDR1 and CDR2 sequences are SGHDT and YYEEEE. The ends were cut back, 5 bases at V and 6 bases at J, with 21 bases in the middle. The CDR3 has 16 residues. The chain uses TRBV5-6 and TRBJ2-1, with a possible D match to TRBD2 (6 bases). This clonotype was obtained from a human donor with alopecia areata. The source material was CD8+ T cells sorted from blood, sampled at roughly week 53, from a patient treated with tofacitinib. This CDR3 reads CASRYVWGEVGNEQFF. CDR3 bases: TGTGCCAGCAGATACGTCTGGGGGGAGGTTGGCAATGAGCAGTTCTTC.